Listed here is a single T cell receptor beta chain. Its antigen is unidentified. This specimen belongs to a study of cytomegalovirus exposure and HLA in healthy donors. Study observations and caveats: Cytomegalovirus-associated TCR beta chains were listed, numbering 150 to 200. TRBV6-2, TRBV6-3 and some other V segments were unresolvable in 87-base-pair reads.

13 Jbeta primers and 60 Vbeta primers were used for the PCR. TCRdb's table, derived via immunoSEQ multiplex PCR, lists solely in-frame clones and lacks some. The repertoire consists of more than 150,000 clones, with 76% occurring once and the leading ten covering about 2.5%. The CDR3 length is 16 residues. The germline V gene encodes CDR1 SGHRS and CDR2 YFSETQ. Germline trimming cut 3 bases from V and 3 bases from J; bases unmatched to any gene: 11. Healthy donors of bone marrow made up the group. The origin of this receptor is a young woman in good health and CMV-seropositive. Sample: PBMCs. The chain employs TRBV5-1 and TRBJ2-7, with 8 bases that match TRBD1. The DNA of the CDR3 is TGCGCCAGCAGCTCGGAACCAAATGACAGGGGCTACGAGCAGTACTTC. Encoded protein: CASSSEPNDRGYEQYF. Based on the CDR3 plus reference TRBV5-1 and TRBJ2-7, the full variable domain is KAGVTQTPRYLIKTRGQQVTLSCSPISGHRSVSWYQQTPGQGLQFLFEYFSETQRNKGNFPGRFSGRQFSNSRSEMNVSTLELGDSALYLCASSSEPNDRGYEQYFGPGTRLTVT.